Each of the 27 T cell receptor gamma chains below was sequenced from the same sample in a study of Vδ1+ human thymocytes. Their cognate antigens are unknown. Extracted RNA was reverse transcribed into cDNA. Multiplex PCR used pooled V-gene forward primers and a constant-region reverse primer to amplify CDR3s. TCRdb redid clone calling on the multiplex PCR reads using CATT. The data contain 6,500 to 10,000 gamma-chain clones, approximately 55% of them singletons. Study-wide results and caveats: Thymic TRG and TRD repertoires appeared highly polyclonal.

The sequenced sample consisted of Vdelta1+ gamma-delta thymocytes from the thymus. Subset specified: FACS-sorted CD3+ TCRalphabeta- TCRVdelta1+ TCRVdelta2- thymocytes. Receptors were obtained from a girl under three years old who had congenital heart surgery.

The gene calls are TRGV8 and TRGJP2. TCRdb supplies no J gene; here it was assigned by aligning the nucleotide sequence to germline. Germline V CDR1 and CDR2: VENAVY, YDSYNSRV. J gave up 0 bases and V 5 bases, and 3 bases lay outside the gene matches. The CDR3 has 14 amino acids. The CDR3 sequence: CATWAYSSDWIKTF. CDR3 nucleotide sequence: TGTGCCACCTGGGCCTATAGTAGTGATTGGATCAAGACGTTT.

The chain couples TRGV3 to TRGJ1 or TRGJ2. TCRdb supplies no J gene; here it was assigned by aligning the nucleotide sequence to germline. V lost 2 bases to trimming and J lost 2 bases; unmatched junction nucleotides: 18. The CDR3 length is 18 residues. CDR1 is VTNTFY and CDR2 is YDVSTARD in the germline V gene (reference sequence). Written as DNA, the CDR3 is TGTGCCACCTGGGACAACCAAATCGATAGCCTCGATTATTATAAGAAACTCTTT. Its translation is CATWDNQIDSLDYYKKLF.

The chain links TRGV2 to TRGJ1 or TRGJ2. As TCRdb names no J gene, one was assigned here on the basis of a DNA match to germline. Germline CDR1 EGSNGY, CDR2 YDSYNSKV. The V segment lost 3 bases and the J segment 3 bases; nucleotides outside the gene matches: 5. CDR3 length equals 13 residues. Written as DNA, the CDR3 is TGTGCCACCTGGGACCGGTTTTATTATAAGAAACTCTTT. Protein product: CATWDRFYYKKLF.

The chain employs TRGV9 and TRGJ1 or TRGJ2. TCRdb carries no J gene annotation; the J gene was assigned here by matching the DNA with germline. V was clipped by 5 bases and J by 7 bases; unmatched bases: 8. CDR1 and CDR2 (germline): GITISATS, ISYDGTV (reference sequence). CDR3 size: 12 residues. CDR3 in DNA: TGTGCCTTGTGGGGGCGTGCATATAAGAAACTCTTT. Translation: CALWGRAYKKLF.

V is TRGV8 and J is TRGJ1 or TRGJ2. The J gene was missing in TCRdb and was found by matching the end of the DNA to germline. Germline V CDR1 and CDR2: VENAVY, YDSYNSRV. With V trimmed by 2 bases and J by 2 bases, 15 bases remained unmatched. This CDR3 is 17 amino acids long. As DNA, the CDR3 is TGTGCCACCTGGGATAAAGACCCCTCCGCTCATTATTATAAGAAACTCTTT. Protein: CATWDKDPSAHYYKKLF.

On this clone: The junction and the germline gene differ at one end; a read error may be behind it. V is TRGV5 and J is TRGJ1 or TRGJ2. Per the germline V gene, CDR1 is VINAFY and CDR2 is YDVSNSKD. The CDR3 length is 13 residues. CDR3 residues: CATWDRPYFKKLF. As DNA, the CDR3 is TGTGCCACCTGGGACAGGCCCTATTTTAAGAAACTCTTT.

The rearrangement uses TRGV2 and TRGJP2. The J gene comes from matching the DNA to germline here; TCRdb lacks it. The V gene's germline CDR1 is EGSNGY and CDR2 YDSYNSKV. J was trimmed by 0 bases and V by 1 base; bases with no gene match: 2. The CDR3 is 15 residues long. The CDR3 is CATWDGDSSDWIKTF. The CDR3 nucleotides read TGTGCCACCTGGGACGGAGATAGTAGTGATTGGATCAAGACGTTT.

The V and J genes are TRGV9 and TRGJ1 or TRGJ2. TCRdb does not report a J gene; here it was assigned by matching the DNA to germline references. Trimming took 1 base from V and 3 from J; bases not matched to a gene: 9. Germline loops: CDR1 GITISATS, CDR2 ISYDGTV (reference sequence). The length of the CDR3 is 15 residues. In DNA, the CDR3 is TGTGCCTTGTGGGAGGTCCCCAACTCTTATTATAAGAAACTCTTT. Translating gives CALWEVPNSYYKKLF.

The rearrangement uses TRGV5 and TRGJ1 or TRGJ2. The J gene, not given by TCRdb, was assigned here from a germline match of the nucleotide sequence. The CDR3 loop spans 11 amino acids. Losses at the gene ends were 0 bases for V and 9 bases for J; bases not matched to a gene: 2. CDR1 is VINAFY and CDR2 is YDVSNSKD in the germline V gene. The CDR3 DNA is TGTGCCACCTGGGACAGGGTTAAGAAACTCTTT. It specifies CATWDRVKKLF.

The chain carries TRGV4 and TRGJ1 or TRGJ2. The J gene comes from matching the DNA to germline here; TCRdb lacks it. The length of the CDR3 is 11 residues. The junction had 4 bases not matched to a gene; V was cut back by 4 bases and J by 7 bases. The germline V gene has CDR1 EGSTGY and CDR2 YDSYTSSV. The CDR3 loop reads CATWEEYKKLF. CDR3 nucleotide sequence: TGTGCCACCTGGGAGGAATATAAGAAACTCTTT.

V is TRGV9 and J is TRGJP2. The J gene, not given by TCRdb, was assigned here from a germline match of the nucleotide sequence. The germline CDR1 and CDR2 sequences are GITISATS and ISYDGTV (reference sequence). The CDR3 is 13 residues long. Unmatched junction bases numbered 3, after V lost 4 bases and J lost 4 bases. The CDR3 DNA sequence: TGTGCCTTGTGGGACGATAGTGATTGGATCAAGACGTTT. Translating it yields CALWDDSDWIKTF.

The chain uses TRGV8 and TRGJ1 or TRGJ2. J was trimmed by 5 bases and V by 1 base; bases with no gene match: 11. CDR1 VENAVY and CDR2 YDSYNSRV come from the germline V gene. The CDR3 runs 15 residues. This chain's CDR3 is CATWDSLLRDYKKLF. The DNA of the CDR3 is TGTGCCACCTGGGATAGCCTCCTCCGGGATTATAAGAAACTCTTT.

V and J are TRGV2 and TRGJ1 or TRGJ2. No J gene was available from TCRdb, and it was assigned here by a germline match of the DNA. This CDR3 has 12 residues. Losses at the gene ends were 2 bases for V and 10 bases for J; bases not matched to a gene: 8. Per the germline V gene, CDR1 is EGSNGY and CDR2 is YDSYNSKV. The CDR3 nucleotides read TGTGCCACCTGGGACGCCCTGGGGAAGAAACTCTTT. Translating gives CATWDALGKKLF.

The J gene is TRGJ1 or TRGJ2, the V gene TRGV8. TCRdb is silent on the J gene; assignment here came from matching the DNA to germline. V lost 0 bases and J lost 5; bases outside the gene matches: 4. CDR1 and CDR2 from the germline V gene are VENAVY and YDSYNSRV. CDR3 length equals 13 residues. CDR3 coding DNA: TGTGCCACCTGGGATAGGCTCCATTATAAGAAACTCTTT. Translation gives CATWDRLHYKKLF.

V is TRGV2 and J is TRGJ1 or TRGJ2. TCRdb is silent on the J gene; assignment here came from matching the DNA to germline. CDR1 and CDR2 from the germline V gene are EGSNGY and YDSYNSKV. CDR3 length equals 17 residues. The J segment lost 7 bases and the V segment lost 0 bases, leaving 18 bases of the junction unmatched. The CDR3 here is CATWDGLVFPHRYKKLF. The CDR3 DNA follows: TGTGCCACCTGGGACGGGCTTGTCTTTCCCCACCGATATAAGAAACTCTTT.

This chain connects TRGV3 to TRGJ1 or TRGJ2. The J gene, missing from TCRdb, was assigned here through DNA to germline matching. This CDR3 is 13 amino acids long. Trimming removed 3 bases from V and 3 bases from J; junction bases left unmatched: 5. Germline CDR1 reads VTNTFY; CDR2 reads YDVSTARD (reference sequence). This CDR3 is CATWDAPYYKKLF. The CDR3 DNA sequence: TGTGCCACCTGGGACGCCCCTTATTATAAGAAACTCTTT.

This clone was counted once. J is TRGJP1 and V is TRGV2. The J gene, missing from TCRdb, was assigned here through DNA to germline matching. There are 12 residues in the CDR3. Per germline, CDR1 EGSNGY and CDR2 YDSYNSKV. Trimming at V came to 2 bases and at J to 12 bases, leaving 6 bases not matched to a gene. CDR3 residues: CATWDARGFKIF. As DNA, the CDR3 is TGTGCCACCTGGGACGCGCGTGGGTTCAAGATATTT.

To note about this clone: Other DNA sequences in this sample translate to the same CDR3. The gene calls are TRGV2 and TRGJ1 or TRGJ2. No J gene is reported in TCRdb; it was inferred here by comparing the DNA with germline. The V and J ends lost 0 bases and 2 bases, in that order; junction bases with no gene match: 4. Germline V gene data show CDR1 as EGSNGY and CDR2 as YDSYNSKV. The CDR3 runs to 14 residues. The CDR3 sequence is CATWDGPHYYKKLF. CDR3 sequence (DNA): TGTGCCACCTGGGACGGGCCCCATTATTATAAGAAACTCTTT.

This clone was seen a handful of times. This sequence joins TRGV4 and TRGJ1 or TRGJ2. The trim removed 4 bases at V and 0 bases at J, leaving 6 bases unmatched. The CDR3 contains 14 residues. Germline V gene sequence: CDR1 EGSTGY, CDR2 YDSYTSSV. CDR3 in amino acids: CATWEEANYYKKLF. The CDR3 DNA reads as TGTGCCACCTGGGAGGAAGCGAATTATTATAAGAAACTCTTT.

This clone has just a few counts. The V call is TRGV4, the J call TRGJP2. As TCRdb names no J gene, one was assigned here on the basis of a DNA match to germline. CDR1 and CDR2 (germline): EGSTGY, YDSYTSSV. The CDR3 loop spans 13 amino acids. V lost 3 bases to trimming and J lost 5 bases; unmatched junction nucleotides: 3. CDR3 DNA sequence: TGTGCCACCTGGGATCGAAGTGATTGGATCAAGACGTTT. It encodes CATWDRSDWIKTF.

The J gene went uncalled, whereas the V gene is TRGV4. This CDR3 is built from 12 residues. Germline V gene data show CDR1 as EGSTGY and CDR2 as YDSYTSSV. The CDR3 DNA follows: TGTGCCACCTGGGATGGTTTCCAAAAAAAACTCTTT. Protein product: CATWDGFQKKLF.

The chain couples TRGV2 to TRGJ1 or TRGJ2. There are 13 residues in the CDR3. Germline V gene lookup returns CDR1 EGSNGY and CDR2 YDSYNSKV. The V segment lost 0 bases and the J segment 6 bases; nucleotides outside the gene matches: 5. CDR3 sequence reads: CATWDGLCYKKLF. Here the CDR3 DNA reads TGTGCCACCTGGGACGGGCTTTGTTATAAGAAACTCTTT.

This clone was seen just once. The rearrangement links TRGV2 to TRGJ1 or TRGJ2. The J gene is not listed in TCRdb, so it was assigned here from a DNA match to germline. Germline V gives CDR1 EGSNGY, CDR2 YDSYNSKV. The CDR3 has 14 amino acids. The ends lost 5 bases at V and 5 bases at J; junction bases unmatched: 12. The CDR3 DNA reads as TGTGCCACCTGGGTTTGTGGTGTTAATTATAAGAAACTCTTT. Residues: CATWVCGVNYKKLF.

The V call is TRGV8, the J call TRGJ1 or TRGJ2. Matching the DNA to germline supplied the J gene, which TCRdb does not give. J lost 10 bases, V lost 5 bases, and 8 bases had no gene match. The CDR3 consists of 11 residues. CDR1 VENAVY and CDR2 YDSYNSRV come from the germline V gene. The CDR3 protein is CATWAIGKKLF. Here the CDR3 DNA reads TGTGCCACCTGGGCAATTGGGAAGAAACTCTTT.

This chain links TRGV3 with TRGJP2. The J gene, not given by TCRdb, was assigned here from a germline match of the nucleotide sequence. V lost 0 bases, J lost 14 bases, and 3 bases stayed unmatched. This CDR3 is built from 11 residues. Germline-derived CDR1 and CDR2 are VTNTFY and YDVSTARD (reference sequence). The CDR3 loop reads CATWDRKIKTF. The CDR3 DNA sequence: TGTGCCACCTGGGACAGGAAAATCAAGACGTTT.

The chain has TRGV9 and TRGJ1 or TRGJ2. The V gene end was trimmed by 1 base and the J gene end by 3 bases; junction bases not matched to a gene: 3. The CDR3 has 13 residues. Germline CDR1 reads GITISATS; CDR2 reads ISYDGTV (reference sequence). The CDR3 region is CALWEVLYYKKLF. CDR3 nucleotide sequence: TGTGCCTTGTGGGAGGTCCTTTATTATAAGAAACTCTTT.

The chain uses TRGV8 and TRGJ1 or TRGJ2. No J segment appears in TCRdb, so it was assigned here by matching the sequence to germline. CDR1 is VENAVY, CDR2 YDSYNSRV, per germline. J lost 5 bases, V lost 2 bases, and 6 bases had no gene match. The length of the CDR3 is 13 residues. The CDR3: CATWDMRHYKKLF. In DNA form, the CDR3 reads TGTGCCACCTGGGATATGCGTCATTATAAGAAACTCTTT.